The 16 T cell receptor beta chains below all came from one sample that was sequenced in a study of Graves' ophthalmopathy and Graves' hyperthyroidism. TCR beta CDR3 amplification used RNA transcripts. HTBI-primed RT-PCR formed the first round, and a multiplex PCR formed the second. One entry per CDR3 protein, called by TCRdb with MiXCR from the multiplex PCR reads. The table has hundreds of thousands of distinct CDR3 sequences, roughly 41% seen once. The sample consisted of peripheral blood. The receptors come from an adult man with Graves' ophthalmopathy.

In its sample, this clonotype was seen a few times. The chain links TRBV18 to TRBJ1-2; D not certain. The V and J ends lost 5 bases and 7 bases respectively, with 8 bases between them. The CDR3 totals 11 residues. Per germline, CDR1 KGHSH and CDR2 LQKENI. CDR3 nucleotide sequence: TGTGCCAGCTCATCACTTCTTGGCTACACCTTC. Protein sequence: CASSSLLGYTF.

This clonotype was counted many times. This sequence joins TRBV19 and TRBJ1-1, with D tentatively TRBD1 (6 bases). Trimming cost V 6 bases and J 1 base, with 12 bases left between them. Germline-derived CDR1 and CDR2 are LNHDA and SQIVND (reference sequence). This CDR3 comprises 14 residues. The CDR3 protein is CASSRQVENTEAFF. DNA of the CDR3: TGTGCCAGTAGCAGACAGGTCGAGAACACTGAAGCTTTCTTT.

The rearrangement links TRBV10-3 to TRBJ1-1, with D possibly matching TRBD1 (6 bases). V was shortened by 10 bases and J by 6 bases, with 21 bases between the two germline ends. This CDR3 region has 14 residues. Germline V gene lookup returns CDR1 ENHRY and CDR2 SYGVKD. The CDR3 sequence: CASPGGSGSAEAFF. CDR3 DNA: TGTGCCAGTCCGGGGGGCTCTGGTTCGGCTGAAGCTTTCTTT.

This clonotype was detected many times. This chain uses TRBV6-5 with TRBJ1-4; D unresolved. V lost 4 bases and J 5 bases, leaving 11 bases between the germline ends. The germline CDR1 and CDR2 sequences are MNHEY and SVGAGI. This CDR3 has 14 amino acids. CDR3 protein: CASSFGGGNEKLFF. CDR3 nucleotides: TGTGCCAGCAGTTTCGGTGGAGGGAATGAAAAACTGTTTTTT.

This clonotype was counted between two and nine times. The rearrangement joins TRBV30 to TRBJ1-2, with no clear D. CDR1 and CDR2 (germline): GTSNPN, SVGIG (reference sequence). There are 12 residues in the CDR3. V was trimmed by 2 bases and J by 5 bases, leaving 9 bases between them. The CDR3 nucleotides are TGTGCCTGGAGTTACCTGGGGTATGGCTACACCTTC. Amino acid sequence: CAWSYLGYGYTF. The entire variable domain, with the rest obtained from reference TRBV30 and TRBJ1-2, is as follows: SQTIHQWPATLVQPVGSPLSLECTVEGTSNPNLYWYRQAAGRGLQLLFYSVGIGQISSEVPQNLSASRPQDRQFILSSKKLLLSDSGFYLCAWSYLGYGYTFGSGTRLTVV.

This clonotype was picked up many times. This rearrangement joins TRBV6-6 to TRBJ2-5; no definite D call. The CDR3 runs to 13 residues. The V end lost 9 bases, the J end lost 5 bases, and 16 bases lay between the germline ends. Looked up from germline, CDR1 is MNHNY and CDR2 is SVGAGI (reference sequence). The CDR3 region has the DNA TGTGCCAGTCGCAGAGAGAGGTGGGAGACCCAGTACTTC. Its protein product is CASRRERWETQYF.

Regarding this clonotype: The CDR3 carries no conserved terminal phenylalanine or tryptophan, so it likely arises from a read error. The DNA is left out, because the CDR3 cannot be placed on it with certainty; the CDR3 is given as TCRdb lists it. The gene calls are TRBV9 and TRBJ2-6; the DNA was not compared with TRBD2, the D call given in the table. Germline V lookup: CDR1 SGDLS, CDR2 YYNGEE. The CDR3 is 11 residues long, ends included. This chain's CDR3 is CASSAPTTSST.

The V and J genes are TRBV7-2 and TRBJ2-7, with 9 bases matching TRBD1. This CDR3 has 14 residues. The germline gives CDR1 SGHTA, CDR2 FQGNSA. The junction had 8 bases not matched to a gene; V was cut back by 6 bases and J by 5 bases. CDR3 nucleotide sequence: TGTGCCAGCAGTTCCCGGGACAGGGTTAACGAGCAGTACTTC. The encoded protein is CASSSRDRVNEQYF.

The chain combines TRBV10-3 with TRBJ2-2; 8 bases are a match to TRBD1. Germline values: CDR1 ENHRY, CDR2 SYGVKD. CDR3 length: 16 residues. Trimming at V came to 3 bases and at J to 8 bases, leaving 11 bases not matched to a gene. As DNA, the CDR3 is TGTGCCATCAGTGATCACTCGAGACAGGGGTCTGGGGAGCTGTTTTTT. Translation gives CAISDHSRQGSGELFF.

This chain links TRBV11-2 with TRBJ2-7; 11 bases agree with TRBD2. The CDR3 is 14 residues long. Germline trimming cut 4 bases from V and 7 bases from J; bases unmatched to any gene: 6. CDR1 and CDR2 from the germline V gene are SGHAT and FQNNGV. Here the CDR3 reads CASSSTSGRREQYF. In nucleotides, the CDR3 is TGTGCCAGCAGCTCCACTAGCGGGAGAAGGGAGCAGTACTTC.

This clonotype showed up many times. The chain combines TRBV10-3 with TRBJ1-5; no clear D. The CDR3 totals 17 residues. V lost 0 bases to trimming and J lost 2 bases, with 14 bases between them. The germline V gene encodes CDR1 ENHRY and CDR2 SYGVKD. The CDR3: CAISESKAGGGNQPQHF. CDR3 bases: TGTGCCATCAGTGAGTCGAAGGCCGGTGGGGGCAATCAGCCCCAGCATTTT.

The gene calls are TRBV7-8 and TRBJ1-2, with D tentatively TRBD1 (6 bases). V lost 3 bases and J lost 8, with 10 bases in between. This CDR3 has 12 residues. Germline loops: CDR1 SGHVS, CDR2 FQNEAQ. The CDR3 nucleotides are TGTGCCAGCAGCTTGGGGGCGCCGGGCTACACCTTC. Its protein product is CASSLGAPGYTF.

This clonotype has only a few counts. This chain connects TRBV7-2 to TRBJ1-4; D may be TRBD1 (6 bases). Germline V gives CDR1 SGHTA, CDR2 FQGNSA. V lost 2 bases and J lost 5, with 15 bases in between. The CDR3 is 16 amino acids. CDR3 bases: TGTGCCAGCAGCTTATCCGGGGGGACAAGGAATGAAAAACTGTTTTTT. Translating it yields CASSLSGGTRNEKLFF.

A note on this clonotype: A much larger clone is a single base away; this may be a read error. The chain combines TRBV5-1 with TRBJ2-2, with 7 bases fitting TRBD2. The V gene's germline CDR1 is SGHRS and CDR2 YFSETQ. The CDR3 consists of 15 residues. This CDR3 is CTSSLGSSGTGELFF. The DNA for the CDR3 is TGCACCAGCAGCTTGGGGTCTAGCGGCACCGGGGAGCTGTTTTTT.

This clonotype has at least ten counts. The CDR3 coding sequence is TGTGCCAGCCGAAGCGGACAGGGGCGTGAAAAACTGTTTTTT. This gives the protein CASRSGQGREKLFF. This sequence joins TRBV19 and TRBJ1-4; 9 nucleotides agree with TRBD1. CDR1 LNHDA and CDR2 SQIVND come from the germline V gene (reference sequence). V was pared by 9 bases and J by 7 bases, with 9 bases of the junction left unmatched. The length of the CDR3 is 14 residues.

This clonotype was recorded once. An end of the junction does not agree with germline; a read error may underlie this. The V call is TRBV20-1, the J call TRBJ2-3, with 11 bases fitting TRBD2. This CDR3 has 15 amino acids. Germline-derived CDR1 and CDR2 are DFQATT and SNEGSKA (reference sequence). DNA of the CDR3: TGCAGTGCTATTAGTAGCGGGAGGGCCACATATACGCAGTATTTT. It yields the protein CSAISSGRATYTQYF.